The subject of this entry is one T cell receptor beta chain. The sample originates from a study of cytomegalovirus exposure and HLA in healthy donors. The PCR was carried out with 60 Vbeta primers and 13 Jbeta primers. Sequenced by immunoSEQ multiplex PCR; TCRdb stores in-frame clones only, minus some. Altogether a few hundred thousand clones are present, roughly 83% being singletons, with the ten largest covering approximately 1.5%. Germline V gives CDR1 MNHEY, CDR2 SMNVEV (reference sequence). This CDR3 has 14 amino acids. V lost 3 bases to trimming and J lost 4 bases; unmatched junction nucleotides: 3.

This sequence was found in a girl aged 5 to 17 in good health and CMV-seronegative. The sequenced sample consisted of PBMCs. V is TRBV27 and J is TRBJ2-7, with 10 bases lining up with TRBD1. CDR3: CASSFRDRGYEQYF. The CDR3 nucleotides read TGTGCCAGCAGTTTTAGGGACAGGGGTTACGAGCAGTACTTC.